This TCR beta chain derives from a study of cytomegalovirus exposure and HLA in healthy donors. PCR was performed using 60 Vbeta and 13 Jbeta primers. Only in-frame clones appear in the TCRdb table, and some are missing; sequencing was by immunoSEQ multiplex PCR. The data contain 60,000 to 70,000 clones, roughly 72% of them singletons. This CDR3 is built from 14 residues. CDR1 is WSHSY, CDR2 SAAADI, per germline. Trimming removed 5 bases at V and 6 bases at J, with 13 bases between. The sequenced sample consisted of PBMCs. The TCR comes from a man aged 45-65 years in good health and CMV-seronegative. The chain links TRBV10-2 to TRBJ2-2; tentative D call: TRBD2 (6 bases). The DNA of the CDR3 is TGCGCCAGCAGTAGGCTAGCGTTTTCCGGGGAGCTGTTTTTT. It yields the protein CASSRLAFSGELFF.